This TCR beta chain was identified during a study of regulatory T cells in long-lasting Graves disease. In this sample, this clonotype turned up a few times. The antigen is not known. Time point meaning: persistent/refractory GD, antithyroid drugs over 5 years with positive TRAb. The TCR library used RNA extracted from PBMCs. V lost 1 base and J lost 4; bases outside the gene matches: 1. The CDR3 runs 15 residues. Germline-derived CDR1 and CDR2 are SGHTA and FQGNSA. Building of the TCR beta libraries involved iRepertoire HTBI primers and Arm-PCR of CDR3 regions. MiXCR, applied by TCRdb to the multiplex PCR reads, yields one record per CDR3 protein. This repertoire shows nearly 350,000 distinct CDR3 sequences, 15% to 20% found once; its top ten account for around 30%. Whole-study results and caveats: Researchers reported studying only peripheral blood, not thyroid tissue.

This receptor was identified in a female donor with Graves disease. The rearrangement uses TRBV7-2 and TRBJ1-4; 9 positions agree with TRBD1. Sequencing used peripheral blood mononuclear cells (PBMCs), obtained when the disease was refractory, from a patient treated with antithyroid drugs. In DNA, the CDR3 is TGTGCCAGCAGCTTAGGGGGACAGGGTAATGAAAAACTGTTTTTT. Its translation is CASSLGGQGNEKLFF.